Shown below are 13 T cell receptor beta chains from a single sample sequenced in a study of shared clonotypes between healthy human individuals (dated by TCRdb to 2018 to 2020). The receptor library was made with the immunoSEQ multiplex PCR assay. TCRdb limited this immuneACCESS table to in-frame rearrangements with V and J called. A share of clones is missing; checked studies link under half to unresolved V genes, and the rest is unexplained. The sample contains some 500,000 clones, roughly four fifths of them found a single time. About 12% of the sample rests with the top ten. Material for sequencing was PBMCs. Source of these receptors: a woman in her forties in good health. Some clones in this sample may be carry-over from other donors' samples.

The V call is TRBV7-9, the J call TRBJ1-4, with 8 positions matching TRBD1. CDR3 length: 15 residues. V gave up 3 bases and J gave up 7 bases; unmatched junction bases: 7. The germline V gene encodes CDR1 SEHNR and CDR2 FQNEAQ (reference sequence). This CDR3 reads CASSFARTGSEKLFF. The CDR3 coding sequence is TGTGCCAGCAGCTTTGCGCGGACAGGGAGTGAAAAACTGTTTTTT.

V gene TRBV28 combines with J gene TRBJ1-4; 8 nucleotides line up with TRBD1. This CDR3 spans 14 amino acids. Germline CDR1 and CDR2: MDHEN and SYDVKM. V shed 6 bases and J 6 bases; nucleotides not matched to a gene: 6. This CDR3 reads CASRLQGDDEKLFF. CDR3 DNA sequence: TGTGCCAGCAGACTACAGGGGGACGATGAAAAACTGTTTTTT.

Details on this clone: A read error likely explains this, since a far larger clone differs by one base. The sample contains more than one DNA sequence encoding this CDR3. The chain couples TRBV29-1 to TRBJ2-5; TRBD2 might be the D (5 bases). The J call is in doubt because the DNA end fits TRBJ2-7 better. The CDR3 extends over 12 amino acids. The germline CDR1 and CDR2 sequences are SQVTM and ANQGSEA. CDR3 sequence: CSVGSGGHEQYF. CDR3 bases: TGCAGCGTTGGGAGTGGCGGGCACGAGCAGTACTTC.

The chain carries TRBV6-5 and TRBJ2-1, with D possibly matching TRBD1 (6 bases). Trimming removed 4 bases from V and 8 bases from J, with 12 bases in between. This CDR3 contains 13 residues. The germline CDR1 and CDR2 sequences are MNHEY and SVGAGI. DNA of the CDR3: TGTGCCAGCAGTTCAAACAGGGTCTATGAGCAGTTCTTC. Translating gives CASSSNRVYEQFF.

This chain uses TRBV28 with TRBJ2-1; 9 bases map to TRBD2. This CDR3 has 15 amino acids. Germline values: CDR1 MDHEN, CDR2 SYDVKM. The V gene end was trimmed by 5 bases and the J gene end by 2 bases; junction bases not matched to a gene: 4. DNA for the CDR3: TGTGCCAGCAGTATTAGCGGGGGAGCCTACAATGAGCAGTTCTTC. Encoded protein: CASSISGGAYNEQFF.

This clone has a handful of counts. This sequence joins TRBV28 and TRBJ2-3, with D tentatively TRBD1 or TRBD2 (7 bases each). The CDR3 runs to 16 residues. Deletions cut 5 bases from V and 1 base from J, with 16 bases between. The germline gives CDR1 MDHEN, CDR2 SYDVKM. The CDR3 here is CASSHLTGRGTDTQYF. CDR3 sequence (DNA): TGTGCCAGCAGTCACCTGACAGGGAGGGGCACAGATACGCAGTATTTT.

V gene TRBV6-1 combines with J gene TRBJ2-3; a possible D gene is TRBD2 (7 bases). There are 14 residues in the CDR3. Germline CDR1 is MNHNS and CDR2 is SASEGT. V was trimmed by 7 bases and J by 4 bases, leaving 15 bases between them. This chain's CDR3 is CASTLGGLSDTQYF. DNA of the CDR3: TGTGCCAGCACCCTCGGGGGGCTCTCAGATACGCAGTATTTT.

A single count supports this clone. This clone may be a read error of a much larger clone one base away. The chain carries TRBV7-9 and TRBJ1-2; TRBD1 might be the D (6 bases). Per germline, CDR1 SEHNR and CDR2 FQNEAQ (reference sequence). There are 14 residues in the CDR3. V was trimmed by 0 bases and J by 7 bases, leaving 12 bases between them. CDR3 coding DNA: TGTGCCAGCAGCTTAGCAACAGGAGGGGGTGGCTACACCTTC. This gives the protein CASSLATGGGGYTF.

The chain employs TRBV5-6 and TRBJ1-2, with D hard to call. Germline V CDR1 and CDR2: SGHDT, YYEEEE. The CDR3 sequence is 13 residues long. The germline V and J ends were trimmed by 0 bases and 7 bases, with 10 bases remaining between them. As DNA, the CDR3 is TGTGCCAGCAGCTTGGAGGCAGTTTCTGGCTACACCTTC. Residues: CASSLEAVSGYTF.

CDR3 sequence: CASSLSSGSTEAFF. CDR3 DNA: TGCGCCAGCAGCTTGAGTTCAGGGAGCACTGAAGCTTTCTTT. The chain links TRBV5-1 to TRBJ1-1, with D tentatively TRBD1 (5 bases). The CDR3 consists of 14 residues. Germline V gene lookup returns CDR1 SGHRS and CDR2 YFSETQ. Trimming cost V 1 base and J 4 bases, with 11 bases left between them.

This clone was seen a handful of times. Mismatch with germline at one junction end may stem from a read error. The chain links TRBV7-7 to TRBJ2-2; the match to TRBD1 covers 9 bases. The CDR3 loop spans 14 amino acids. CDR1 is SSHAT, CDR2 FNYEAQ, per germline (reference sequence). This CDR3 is CASSGTGWAGELFF. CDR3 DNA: TGTGCTAGCAGCGGGACAGGGTGGGCCGGGGAGCTGTTTTTT.

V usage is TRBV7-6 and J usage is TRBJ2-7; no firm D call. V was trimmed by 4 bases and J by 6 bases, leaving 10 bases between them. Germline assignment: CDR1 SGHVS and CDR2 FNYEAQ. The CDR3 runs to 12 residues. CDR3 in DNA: TGTGCCAGCAGCTCAGAAAACGGCGAGCAGTACTTC. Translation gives CASSSENGEQYF.

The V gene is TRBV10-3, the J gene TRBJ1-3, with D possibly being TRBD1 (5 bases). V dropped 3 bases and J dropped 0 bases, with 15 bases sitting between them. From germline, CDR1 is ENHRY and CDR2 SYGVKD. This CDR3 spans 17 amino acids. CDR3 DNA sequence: TGTGCCATCAGTGACTCCCACAACGGGGGCTCTGGAAACACCATATATTTT. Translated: CAISDSHNGGSGNTIYF.